This TCR beta chain was captured by sequencing in a study of PD-L1 blockade in urothelial cancer. A remark on this clone: Its matching antigen is unknown.

CDR1 is ENHRY and CDR2 is SYGVKD in the germline V gene. The CDR3 runs 17 residues. With 2 bases clipped from V and 0 bases from J, the junction kept 3 bases outside the gene matches. Study-wide findings and caveats: Tumor-associated TCR clones expanded more in blood at 3 weeks in patients with durable benefit.

This sample's time point: pretreatment peripheral blood. The patients' disease, urothelial carcinoma, was locally advanced or metastatic. Some clones are missing from TCRdb's copy, which holds only in-frame ones; the method was immunoSEQ multiplex PCR. The data contain 85,000 to 100,000 clones, 87% of them singletons. This sequence joins TRBV10-3 and TRBJ1-4, with TRBD1 matching 10 bases. The material was PBMCs, obtained around atezolizumab (anti-PD-L1) treatment. This TCR was sampled from a man in his sixties with urothelial cancer. CDR3 loop: CAISEGQGDPTNEKLFF. CDR3 DNA: TGTGCCATCAGTGAGGGACAGGGGGACCCAACTAATGAAAAACTGTTTTTT.